The subject of this entry is one TCR beta chain. This clonotype occurred many times. Its target antigen remains unknown. Base qualities are missing; no much larger clone stands one base away. This entry belongs to a study of Graves' ophthalmopathy and Graves' hyperthyroidism listed by TCRdb under 2018. Regarding the complete study: Peripheral blood was collected at initial diagnosis, before any treatment. The study used signatures of the TCR beta repertoire to tell Graves' ophthalmopathy apart from Graves' hyperthyroidism and to predict which patients would progress to ophthalmopathy. In total, around 140 blood samples were TCR-sequenced: around 42 ophthalmopathy, some 72 hyperthyroidism and 17 hyperthyroidism-to-ophthalmopathy patients. To explore V-J signatures that separate ophthalmopathy from hyperthyroidism, a discovery set of 100 patients was enrolled, consisting of approximately 44 with ophthalmopathy and approximately 60 with stable hyperthyroidism. An independent validation cohort comprised some 19 hyperthyroidism patients and roughly 15 patients who later progressed from hyperthyroidism to ophthalmopathy. In several hyperthyroidism patients, the T-cell repertoire of thyroid tissue was compared with the T-cell repertoire of blood. After sampling, hyperthyroidism patients received methimazole starting at 30 mg daily, and ophthalmopathy patients received high-dose intravenous methylprednisolone.

TCR beta CDR3 regions were amplified from RNA transcripts for repertoire sequencing. HTBI primers and the Qiagen OneStep RT-PCR kit were used in a first-round RT-PCR, which was followed by a second-round multiplex PCR, size selection and purification. Sequencing of the libraries was carried out on an Illumina HiSeq2000 in paired-end mode with 100 bp reads. The source study handled its data this way. Reads were processed with SOAPnuke, discarding reads with adapters, uncalled bases, mean Phred below 15, or no exact constant-primer or identifier match. COPE v1.2.5 was used to merge the high-quality paired reads. Clonotypes were defined as unique nucleotide sequences and were aligned to IMGT TRB V, D and J references using MiTCR v1.1. The analysis was limited to V-J combinations with a frequency above 0.0001, which together covered more than 99% of repertoires. A TCR clonal expansion and chaos score per V-J combination was defined as the ratio of F50 clonal expansion to chaos observed in the TCRdist matrix. Welch's t-statistics and random forest were used to reduce features to about 13 V-J combinations, which were fed into a naive Bayes classifier. The similarity between thyroid and blood repertoires was quantified using the Morisita-Horn index. Clones were called with MiXCR by TCRdb after fastp trimmed the public reads at Q25, and only in-frame beta chains were retained. Every CDR3 protein is listed once, alongside the most common genes and DNA of its rows. These V and J calls rely on TCRdb rather than the paper's analysis. For this sample there are 500,000 to 800,000 distinct CDR3 sequences; under 50% appear just once. The ten largest account for about 3.3% of the sample.

The ophthalmopathy patients had moderately to severely active disease, with a Clinical Activity Score of 3 or higher, a NOSPECS grade of 4 or higher, and a disease duration of less than 3 months. Patients with other autoimmune diseases, uncontrolled infections, pregnancy or lactation were excluded from the study. Clinical symptoms, serum thyroxine, TRAb, thyroid ultrasound and orbital computed tomography formed the basis of the diagnosis. Using Ficoll-Paque density gradient centrifugation, PBMCs were isolated from about 9.4 ml of fresh peripheral blood. Total RNA was extracted with Trizol reagent and quality-checked on an Agilent 2100 Bioanalyzer. Taken from the germline V gene, the CDR1 and CDR2 loops are KGHSY and FQNENV. V loses 0 bases of germline sequence and J loses 4 bases, and the interval between the two ends is 10 bases. Spanning cysteine to phenylalanine, the CDR3 consists of 14 amino acids. Only CDR3 DNA is held: 42 bases, read in frame from base 1.

General findings and caveats noted by the study authors: Most of the expanded thyroid clonotypes with a frequency above 0.001 were also detected in blood, and it was suggested that the thyroid immune response may be reflected by blood repertoires. Sample size was not predetermined statistically, and investigators were not blinded to group allocation. In validation, the model predicted ophthalmopathy progression with about 70% sensitivity and less than 80% specificity; roughly 11 predicted patients were CT-confirmed with GO in a median of around 6 months. In cross-validation, the 13-signature model distinguished ophthalmopathy from stable hyperthyroidism with around 86% sensitivity and roughly 81% specificity, while in the test set the corresponding values were about 79% and 69%.

The sequence joins TRBV16 to TRBJ2-7; the D element might be TRBD1 or TRBD2, as each aligns at 5 bases. The specimen sequenced was peripheral blood. The origin of this receptor is an adult man with Graves' ophthalmopathy. The bases are TGTGCCAGCAGCCAATCAGGGACGGTATACGAGCAGTACTTC. Its amino acids are CASSQSGTVYEQYF.